This T cell receptor beta chain was sequenced during a study of CD8+ T cells in alopecia areata. It was cDNA, reverse transcribed from extracted RNA, that served as the sequencing template. Libraries were prepared by immunoSEQ multiplex PCR; TCRdb keeps only in-frame clonotypes and omits some of them. The table includes about 140,000 clones, 51% detected once. The investigators collected lesional scalp punch biopsies and peripheral blood from alopecia areata patients. This CDR3 is 14 amino acids long. Germline loops: CDR1 SGHVS, CDR2 FNYEAQ. Trimming removed 1 base from V and 1 base from J, with 4 bases in between.

This material consisted of CD4+ T cells sorted from blood, taken at week 0. The chain combines TRBV7-6 with TRBJ2-2; the D is unclear. The sequence was collected from a human donor with alopecia areata. The chain's CDR3 is CASSLEQNTGELFF. The CDR3 DNA sequence: TGTGCCAGCAGCTTAGAACAGAACACCGGGGAGCTGTTTTTT.